This T cell receptor (beta chain) was identified during a study of brain T cells in children with intractable seizures. Study-level results: Pre- and post-surgery blood differed in depth, so pre-surgery absences may be undersampling. Only CDR3 sequence similarity suggested viral specificity, without known HCMV serostatus.

Only cases whose brain tissue showed the highest T cell transcript signatures were sequenced. Patients received at least one anti-epileptic drug before surgery. Concerning this clone: Its antigen is still unknown.

Sequencing was performed with immunoSEQ multiplex PCR; in TCRdb, only in-frame clones are kept and a portion is missing. This sample yields approximately 110,000 clones, of which around 94% are seen a single time; 3.8% belongs to the top ten. Germline loops: CDR1 SGHRS, CDR2 YFSETQ. V lost 4 bases to trimming and J lost 5 bases, with 18 bases between them. The CDR3 has 15 residues. The clonotype was recovered from a boy less than two years old with hemimegalencephaly and intractable seizures. This sequence joins TRBV5-1 and TRBJ2-5; D could derive from TRBD1 or TRBD2 (6 bases each). The material was peripheral blood, obtained at surgery. CDR3 sequence reads: CASSPYRVAGETQYF. DNA for the CDR3: TGCGCCAGCAGCCCCTACAGGGTTGCGGGGGAGACCCAGTACTTC.